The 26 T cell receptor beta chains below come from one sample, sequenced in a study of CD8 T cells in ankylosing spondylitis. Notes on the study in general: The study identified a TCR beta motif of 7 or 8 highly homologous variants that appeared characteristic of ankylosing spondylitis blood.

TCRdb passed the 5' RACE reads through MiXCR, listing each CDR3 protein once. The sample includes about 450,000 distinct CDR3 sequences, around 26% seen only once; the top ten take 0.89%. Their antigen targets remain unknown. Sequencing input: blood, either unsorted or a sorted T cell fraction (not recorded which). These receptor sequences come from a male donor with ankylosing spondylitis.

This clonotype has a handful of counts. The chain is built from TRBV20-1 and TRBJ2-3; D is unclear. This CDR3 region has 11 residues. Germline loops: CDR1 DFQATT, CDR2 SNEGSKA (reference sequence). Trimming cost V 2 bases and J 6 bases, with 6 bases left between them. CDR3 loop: CSARNSDTQYF. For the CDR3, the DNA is TGCAGTGCTAGAAATAGCGATACGCAGTATTTT.

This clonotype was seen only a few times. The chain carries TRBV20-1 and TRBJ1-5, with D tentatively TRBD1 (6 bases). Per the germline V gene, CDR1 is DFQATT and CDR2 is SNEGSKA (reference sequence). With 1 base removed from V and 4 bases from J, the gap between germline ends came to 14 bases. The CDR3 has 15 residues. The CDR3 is CSARVAGQTNQPQHF. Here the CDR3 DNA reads TGCAGTGCTAGAGTTGCAGGACAGACTAATCAGCCCCAGCATTTT.

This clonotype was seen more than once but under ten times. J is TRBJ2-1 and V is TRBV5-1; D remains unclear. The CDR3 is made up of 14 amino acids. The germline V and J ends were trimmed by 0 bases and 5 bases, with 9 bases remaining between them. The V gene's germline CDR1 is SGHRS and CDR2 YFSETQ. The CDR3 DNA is TGCGCCAGCAGCTTGGCCACGCAGAACAATGAGCAGTTCTTC. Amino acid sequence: CASSLATQNNEQFF.

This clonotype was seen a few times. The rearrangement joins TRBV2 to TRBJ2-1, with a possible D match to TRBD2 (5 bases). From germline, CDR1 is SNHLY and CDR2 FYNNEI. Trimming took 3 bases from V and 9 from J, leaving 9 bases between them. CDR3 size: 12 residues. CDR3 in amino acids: CASSEGVSEQFF. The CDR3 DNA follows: TGTGCCAGCAGTGAGGGAGTGAGTGAGCAGTTCTTC.

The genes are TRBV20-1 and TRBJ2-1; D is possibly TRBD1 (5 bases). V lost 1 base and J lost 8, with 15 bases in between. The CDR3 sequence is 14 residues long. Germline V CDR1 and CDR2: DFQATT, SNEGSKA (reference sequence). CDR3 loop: CSARGVKGRDEQFF. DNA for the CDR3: TGCAGTGCTAGAGGGGTCAAGGGGCGAGATGAGCAGTTCTTC.

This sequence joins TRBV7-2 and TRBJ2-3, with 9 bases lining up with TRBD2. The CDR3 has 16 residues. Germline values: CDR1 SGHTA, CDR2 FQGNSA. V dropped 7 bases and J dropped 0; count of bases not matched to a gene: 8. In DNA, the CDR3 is TGTGCCAGCACCCTAGCGGGACGAGCTAGCACAGATACGCAGTATTTT. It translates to CASTLAGRASTDTQYF.

CDR3: CSASAYGTTHEQYF. Written as DNA, the CDR3 is TGCAGTGCTAGTGCTTACGGGACTACCCACGAGCAGTACTTC. This rearrangement joins TRBV20-1 to TRBJ2-7, with TRBD2 matching 7 bases. CDR1 and CDR2 (germline): DFQATT, SNEGSKA (reference sequence). V shed 3 bases, J shed 5 bases, and the junction held 10 bases outside the gene matches. There are 14 residues in the CDR3.

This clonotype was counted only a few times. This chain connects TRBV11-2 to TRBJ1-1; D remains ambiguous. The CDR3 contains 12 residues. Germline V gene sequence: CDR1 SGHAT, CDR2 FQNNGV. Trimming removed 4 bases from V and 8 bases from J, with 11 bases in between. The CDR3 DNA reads TGTGCCAGCAGCTCTGATAGGACCGAAGCTTTCTTT. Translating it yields CASSSDRTEAFF.

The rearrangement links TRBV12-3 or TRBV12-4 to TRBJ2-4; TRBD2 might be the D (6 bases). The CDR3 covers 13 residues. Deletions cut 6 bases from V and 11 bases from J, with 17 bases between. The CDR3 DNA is TGTGCCAGCAGCTTGGGGGACTTAGGCCTTCAGTACTTC. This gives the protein CASSLGDLGLQYF.

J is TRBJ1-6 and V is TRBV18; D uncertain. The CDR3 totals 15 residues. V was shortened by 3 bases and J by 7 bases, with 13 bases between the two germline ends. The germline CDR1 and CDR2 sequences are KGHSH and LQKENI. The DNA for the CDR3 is TGTGCCAGCTCACCCGACGTGATTAGGAATTCACCCCTCCACTTT. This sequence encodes CASSPDVIRNSPLHF. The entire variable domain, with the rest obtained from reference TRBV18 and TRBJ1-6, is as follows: NAGVMQNPRHLVRRRGQEARLRCSPMKGHSHVYWYRQLPEEGLKFMVYLQKENIIDESGMPKERFSAEFPKEGPSILRIQQVVRGDSAAYFCASSPDVIRNSPLHFGNGTRLTVT.

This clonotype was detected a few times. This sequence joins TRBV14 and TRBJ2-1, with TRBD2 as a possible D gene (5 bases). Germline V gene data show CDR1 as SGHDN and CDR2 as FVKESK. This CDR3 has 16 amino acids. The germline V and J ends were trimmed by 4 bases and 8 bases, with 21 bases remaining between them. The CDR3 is CASSPRTARGFDEQFF. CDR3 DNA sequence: TGTGCCAGCAGCCCTCGGACTGCCCGGGGTTTCGATGAGCAGTTCTTC.

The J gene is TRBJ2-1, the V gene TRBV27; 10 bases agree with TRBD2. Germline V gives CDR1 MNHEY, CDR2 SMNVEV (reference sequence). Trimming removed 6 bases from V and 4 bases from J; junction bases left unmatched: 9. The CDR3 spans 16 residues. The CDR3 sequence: CASRQTGTSAYNEQFF. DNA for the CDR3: TGTGCCAGCAGGCAGACCGGGACTAGCGCGTACAATGAGCAGTTCTTC.

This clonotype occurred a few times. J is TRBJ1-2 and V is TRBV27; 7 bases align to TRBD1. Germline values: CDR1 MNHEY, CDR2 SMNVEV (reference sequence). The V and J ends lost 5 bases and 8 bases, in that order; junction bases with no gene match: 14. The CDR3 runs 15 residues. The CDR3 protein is CASSPTGQSTRGYTF. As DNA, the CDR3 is TGTGCCAGCAGTCCAACGGGACAGAGCACGCGGGGCTACACCTTC.

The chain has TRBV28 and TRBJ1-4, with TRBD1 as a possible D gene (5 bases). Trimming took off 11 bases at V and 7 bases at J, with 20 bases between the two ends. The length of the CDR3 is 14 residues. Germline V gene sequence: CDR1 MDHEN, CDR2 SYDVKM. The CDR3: CAAQTGDGSEKLFF. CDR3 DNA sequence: TGTGCCGCCCAAACAGGCGACGGAAGTGAAAAACTGTTTTTT.

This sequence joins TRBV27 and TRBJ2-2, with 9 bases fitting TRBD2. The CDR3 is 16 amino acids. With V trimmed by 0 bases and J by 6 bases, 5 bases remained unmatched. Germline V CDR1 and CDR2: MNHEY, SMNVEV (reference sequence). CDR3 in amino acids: CASSLSLAGAPGELFF. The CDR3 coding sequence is TGTGCCAGCAGTTTATCATTAGCGGGAGCTCCCGGGGAGCTGTTTTTT.

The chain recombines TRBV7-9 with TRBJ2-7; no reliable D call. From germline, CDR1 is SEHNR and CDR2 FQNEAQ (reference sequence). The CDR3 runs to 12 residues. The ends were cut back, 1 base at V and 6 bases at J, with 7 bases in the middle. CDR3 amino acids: CASSLEGPEQYF. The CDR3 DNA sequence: TGTGCCAGCAGCTTAGAGGGTCCCGAGCAGTACTTC.

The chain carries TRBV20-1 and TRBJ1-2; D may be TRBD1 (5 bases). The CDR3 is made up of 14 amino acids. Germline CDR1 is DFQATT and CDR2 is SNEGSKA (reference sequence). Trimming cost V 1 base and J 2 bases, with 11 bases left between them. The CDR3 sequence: CSARVRAENYGYTF. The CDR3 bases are TGCAGTGCTAGAGTCAGGGCCGAGAACTATGGCTACACCTTC.

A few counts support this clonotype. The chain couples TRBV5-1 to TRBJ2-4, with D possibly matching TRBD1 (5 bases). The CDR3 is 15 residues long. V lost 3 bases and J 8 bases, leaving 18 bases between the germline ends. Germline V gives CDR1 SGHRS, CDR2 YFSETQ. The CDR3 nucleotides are TGCGCCAGCAGCTACGTTACAGGACCTTGGGACATTCAGTACTTC. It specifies CASSYVTGPWDIQYF.

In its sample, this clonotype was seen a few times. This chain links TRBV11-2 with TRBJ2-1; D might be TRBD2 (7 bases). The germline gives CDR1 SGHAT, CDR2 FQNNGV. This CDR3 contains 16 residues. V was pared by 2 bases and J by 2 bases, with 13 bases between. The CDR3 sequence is CASSLTGRGPYNEQFF. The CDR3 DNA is TGTGCCAGCAGCTTAACAGGGCGGGGGCCCTACAATGAGCAGTTCTTC.

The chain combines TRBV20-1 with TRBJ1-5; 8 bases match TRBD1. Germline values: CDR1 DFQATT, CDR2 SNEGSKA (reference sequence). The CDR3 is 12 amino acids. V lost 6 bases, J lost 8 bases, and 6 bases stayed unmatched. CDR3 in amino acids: CSAGQGGEPQHF. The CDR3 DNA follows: TGCAGTGCCGGACAGGGAGGAGAGCCCCAGCATTTT.

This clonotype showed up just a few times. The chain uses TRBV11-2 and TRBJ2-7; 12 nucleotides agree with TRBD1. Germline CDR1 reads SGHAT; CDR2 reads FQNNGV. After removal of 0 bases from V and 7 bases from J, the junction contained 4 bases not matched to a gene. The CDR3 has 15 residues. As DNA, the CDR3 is TGTGCCAGCAGCTTAGAGGGACAGGGGGCGAGGGAGCAGTACGTC. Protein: CASSLEGQGAREQYV.

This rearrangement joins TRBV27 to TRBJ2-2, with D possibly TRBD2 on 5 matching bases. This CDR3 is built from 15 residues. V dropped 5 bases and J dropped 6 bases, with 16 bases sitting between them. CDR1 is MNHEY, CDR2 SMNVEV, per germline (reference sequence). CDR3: CASSQPSTGSGELFF. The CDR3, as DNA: TGTGCCAGCAGTCAACCCTCCACGGGGTCCGGGGAGCTGTTTTTT.

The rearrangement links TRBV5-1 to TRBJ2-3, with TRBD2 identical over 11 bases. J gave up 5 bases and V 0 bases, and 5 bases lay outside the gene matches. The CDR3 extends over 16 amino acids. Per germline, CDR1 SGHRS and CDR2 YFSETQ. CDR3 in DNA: TGCGCCAGCAGCTTGGGACTAGCGGGACAGGGAGATACGCAGTATTTT. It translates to CASSLGLAGQGDTQYF.

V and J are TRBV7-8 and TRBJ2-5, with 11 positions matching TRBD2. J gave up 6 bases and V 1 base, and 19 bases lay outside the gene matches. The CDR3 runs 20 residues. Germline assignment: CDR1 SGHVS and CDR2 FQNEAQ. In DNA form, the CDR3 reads TGTGCCAGCAGCTTAGTCGACAGGCACCTAGCGGGAGGACGAAAACAGACCCAGTACTTC. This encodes CASSLVDRHLAGGRKQTQYF.

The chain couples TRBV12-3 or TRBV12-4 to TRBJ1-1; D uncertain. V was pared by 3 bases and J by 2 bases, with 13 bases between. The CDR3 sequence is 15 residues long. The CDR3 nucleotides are TGTGCCAGCAGTTTTCGGGAGGGCCTAAACACTGAAGCTTTCTTT. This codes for CASSFREGLNTEAFF.

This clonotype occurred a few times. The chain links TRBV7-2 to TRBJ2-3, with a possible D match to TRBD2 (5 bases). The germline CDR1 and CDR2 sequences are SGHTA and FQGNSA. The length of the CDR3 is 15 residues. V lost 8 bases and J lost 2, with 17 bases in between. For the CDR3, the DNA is TGTGCCAGCGGACTGGGCTTGACAATCACAGATACGCAGTATTTT. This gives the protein CASGLGLTITDTQYF.